This TCR beta chain is drawn from a study of Ad26.COV2.S vaccination and SARS-CoV-2 variants. V shed 5 bases, J shed 6 bases, and the junction held 6 bases outside the gene matches. From germline, CDR1 is SGHTA and CDR2 FQGNSA. CDR3 size: 15 residues. TCRdb's table, derived via immunoSEQ multiplex PCR, lists solely in-frame clones and lacks some. The repertoire has 440,000 or so clones, roughly 87% of them found once; the top ten carry over 1.5%. The treatment denotes: approximately 18 received Ad26.COV2.S at low or high dose, single or two shots; 5 received placebo; per-sample allocation not given. At day 63 after the first vaccine or placebo injection, samples were drawn.

This receptor was taken from a person aged 18-65 years who received the Ad26.COV2.S COVID-19 vaccine or a placebo. This chain uses TRBV7-2 with TRBJ2-1; 11 bases fit TRBD1. This specimen consisted of peripheral blood, obtained in a trial of Ad26.COV2.S vaccine versus placebo. CDR3 in amino acids: CASSPGGTGGNEQFF. CDR3 nucleotides: TGTGCCAGCAGCCCTGGCGGGACAGGGGGCAATGAGCAGTTCTTC.